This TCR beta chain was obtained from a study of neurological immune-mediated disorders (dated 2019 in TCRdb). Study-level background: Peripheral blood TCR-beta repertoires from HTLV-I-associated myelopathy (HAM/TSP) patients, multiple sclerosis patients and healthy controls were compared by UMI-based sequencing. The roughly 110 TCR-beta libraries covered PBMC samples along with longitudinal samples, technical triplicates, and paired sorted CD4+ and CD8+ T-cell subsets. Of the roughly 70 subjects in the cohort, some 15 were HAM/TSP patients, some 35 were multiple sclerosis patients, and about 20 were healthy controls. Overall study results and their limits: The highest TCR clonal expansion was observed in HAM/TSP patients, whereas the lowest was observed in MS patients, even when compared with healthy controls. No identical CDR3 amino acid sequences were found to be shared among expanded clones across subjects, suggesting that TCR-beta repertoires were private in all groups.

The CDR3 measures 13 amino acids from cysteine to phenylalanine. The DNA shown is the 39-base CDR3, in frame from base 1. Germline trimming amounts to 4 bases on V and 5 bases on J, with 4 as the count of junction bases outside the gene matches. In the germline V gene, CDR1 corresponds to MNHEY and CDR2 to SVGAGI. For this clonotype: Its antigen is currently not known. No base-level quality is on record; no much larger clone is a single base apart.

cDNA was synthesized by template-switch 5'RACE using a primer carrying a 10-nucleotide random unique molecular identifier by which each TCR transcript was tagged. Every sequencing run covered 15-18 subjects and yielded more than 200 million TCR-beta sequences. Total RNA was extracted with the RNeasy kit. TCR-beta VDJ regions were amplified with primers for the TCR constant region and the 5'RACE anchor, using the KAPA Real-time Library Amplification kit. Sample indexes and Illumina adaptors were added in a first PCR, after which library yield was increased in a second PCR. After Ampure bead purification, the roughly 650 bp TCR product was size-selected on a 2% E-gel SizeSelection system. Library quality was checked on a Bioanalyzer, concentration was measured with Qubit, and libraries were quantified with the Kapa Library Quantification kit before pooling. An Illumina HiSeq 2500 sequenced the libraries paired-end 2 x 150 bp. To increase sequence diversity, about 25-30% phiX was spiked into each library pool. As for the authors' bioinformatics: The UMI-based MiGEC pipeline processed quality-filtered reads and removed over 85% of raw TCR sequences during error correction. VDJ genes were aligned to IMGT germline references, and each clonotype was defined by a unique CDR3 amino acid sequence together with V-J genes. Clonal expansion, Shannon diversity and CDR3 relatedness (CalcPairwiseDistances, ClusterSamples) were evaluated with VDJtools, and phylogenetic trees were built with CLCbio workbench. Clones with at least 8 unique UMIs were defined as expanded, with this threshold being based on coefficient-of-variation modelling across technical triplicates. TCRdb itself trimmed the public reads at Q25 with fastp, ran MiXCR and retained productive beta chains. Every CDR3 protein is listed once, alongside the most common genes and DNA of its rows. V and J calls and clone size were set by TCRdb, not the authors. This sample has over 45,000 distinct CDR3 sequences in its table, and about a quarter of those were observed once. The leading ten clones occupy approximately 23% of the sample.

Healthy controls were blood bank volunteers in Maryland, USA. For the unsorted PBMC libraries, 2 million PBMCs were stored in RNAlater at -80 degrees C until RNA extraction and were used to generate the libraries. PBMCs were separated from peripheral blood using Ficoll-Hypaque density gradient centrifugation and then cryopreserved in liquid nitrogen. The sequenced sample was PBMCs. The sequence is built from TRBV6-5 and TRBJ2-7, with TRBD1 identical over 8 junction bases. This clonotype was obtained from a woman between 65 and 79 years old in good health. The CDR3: CASSSDRGHEQYF. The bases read TGTGCCAGCAGTTCCGACAGGGGCCACGAGCAGTACTTC.